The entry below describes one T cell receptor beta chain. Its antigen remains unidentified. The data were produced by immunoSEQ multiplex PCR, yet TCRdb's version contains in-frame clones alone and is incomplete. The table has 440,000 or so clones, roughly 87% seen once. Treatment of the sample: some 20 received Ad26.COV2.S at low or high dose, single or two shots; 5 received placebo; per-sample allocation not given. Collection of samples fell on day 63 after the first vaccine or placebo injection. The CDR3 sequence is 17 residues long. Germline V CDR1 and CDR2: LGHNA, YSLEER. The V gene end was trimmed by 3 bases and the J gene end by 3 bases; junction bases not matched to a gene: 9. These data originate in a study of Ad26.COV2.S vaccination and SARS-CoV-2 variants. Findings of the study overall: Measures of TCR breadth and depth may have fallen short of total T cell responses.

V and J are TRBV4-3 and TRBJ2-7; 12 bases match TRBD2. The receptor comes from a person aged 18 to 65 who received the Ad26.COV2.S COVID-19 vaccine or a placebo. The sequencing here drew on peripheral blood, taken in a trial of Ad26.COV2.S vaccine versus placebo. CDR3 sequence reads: CASSQGSSGRAVYEQYF. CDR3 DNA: TGCGCCAGCAGCCAGGGGTCTAGCGGGAGGGCCGTCTACGAGCAGTACTTC.